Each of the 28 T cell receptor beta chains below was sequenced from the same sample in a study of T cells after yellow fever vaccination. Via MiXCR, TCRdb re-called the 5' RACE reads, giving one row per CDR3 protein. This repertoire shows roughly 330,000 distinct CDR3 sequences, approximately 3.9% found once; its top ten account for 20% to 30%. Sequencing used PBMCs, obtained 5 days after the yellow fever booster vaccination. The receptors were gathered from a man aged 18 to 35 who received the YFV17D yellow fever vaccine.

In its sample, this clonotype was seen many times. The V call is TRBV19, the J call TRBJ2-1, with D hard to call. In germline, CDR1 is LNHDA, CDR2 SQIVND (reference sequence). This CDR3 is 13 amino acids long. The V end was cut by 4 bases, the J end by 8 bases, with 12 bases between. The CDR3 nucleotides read TGTGCCAGTAGTAGGCGGTCTACGGATGAGCAGTTCTTC. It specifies CASSRRSTDEQFF.

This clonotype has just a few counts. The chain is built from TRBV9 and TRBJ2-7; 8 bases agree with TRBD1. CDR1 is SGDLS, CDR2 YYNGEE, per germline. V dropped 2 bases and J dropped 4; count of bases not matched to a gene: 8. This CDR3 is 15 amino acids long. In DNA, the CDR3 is TGTGCCAGCAGCGTGACGGGACAGGACCAATACGAGCAGTACTTC. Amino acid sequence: CASSVTGQDQYEQYF.

The CDR3 DNA sequence: TGCGCCAGCAGCCCGGCAGGACAGGGGTTCGGCGAGCAGTACTTC. It is translated as CASSPAGQGFGEQYF. The rearrangement joins TRBV5-1 to TRBJ2-7, with 9 bases fitting TRBD1. CDR1 is SGHRS and CDR2 is YFSETQ in the germline V gene. Trimming took 4 bases from V and 6 from J; bases not matched to a gene: 11. The CDR3 extends over 15 amino acids.

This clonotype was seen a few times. The CDR3 protein is CASSILGQGFLFDNEQFF. CDR3 nucleotide sequence: TGTGCCAGTAGTATCCTGGGACAGGGCTTTTTATTCGACAATGAGCAGTTCTTC. The chain combines TRBV19 with TRBJ2-1; 9 nucleotides match TRBD1. CDR3 length: 18 amino acids. V lost 3 bases to trimming and J lost 5 bases; unmatched junction nucleotides: 14. The germline V gene encodes CDR1 LNHDA and CDR2 SQIVND (reference sequence).

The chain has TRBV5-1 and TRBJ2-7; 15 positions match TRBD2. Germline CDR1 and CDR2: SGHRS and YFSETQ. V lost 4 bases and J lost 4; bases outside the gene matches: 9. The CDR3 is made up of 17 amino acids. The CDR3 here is CASSQGLAGGCRYEQYF. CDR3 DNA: TGCGCCAGCAGCCAGGGACTAGCGGGGGGATGCAGATACGAGCAGTACTTC.

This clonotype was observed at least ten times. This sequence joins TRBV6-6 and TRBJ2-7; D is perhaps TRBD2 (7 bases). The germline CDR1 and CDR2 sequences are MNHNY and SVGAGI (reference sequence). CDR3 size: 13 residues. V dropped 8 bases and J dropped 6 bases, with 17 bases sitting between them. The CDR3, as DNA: TGTGCCAGCCGAGGGGGGGGTGGTTCCGAGCAGTACTTC. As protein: CASRGGGGSEQYF.

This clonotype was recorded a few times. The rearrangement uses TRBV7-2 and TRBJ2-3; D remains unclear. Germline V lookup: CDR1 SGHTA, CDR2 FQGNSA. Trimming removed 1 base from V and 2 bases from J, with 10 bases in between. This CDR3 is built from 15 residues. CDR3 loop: CASSLDRIFTDTQYF. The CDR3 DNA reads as TGTGCCAGCAGCTTAGATCGCATATTCACAGATACGCAGTATTTT.

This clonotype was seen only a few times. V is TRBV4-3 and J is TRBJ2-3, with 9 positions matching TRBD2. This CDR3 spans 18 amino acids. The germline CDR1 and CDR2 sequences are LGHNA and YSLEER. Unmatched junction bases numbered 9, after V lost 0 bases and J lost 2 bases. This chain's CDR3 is CASSQDFGAGGPTDTQYF. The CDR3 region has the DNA TGCGCCAGCAGCCAAGATTTTGGGGCGGGGGGGCCCACAGATACGCAGTATTTT.

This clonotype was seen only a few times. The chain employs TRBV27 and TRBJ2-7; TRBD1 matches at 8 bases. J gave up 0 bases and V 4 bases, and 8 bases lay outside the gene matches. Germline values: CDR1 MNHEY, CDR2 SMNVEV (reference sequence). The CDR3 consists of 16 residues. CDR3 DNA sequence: TGTGCCAGCAGTTCGCCGGGACAGGTTAGCTCCTACGAGCAGTACTTC. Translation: CASSSPGQVSSYEQYF.

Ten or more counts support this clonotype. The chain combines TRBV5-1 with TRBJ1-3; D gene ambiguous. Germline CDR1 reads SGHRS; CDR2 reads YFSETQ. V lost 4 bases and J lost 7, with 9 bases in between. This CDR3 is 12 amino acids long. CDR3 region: CASSPDLNTIYF. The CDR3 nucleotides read TGCGCCAGCAGCCCCGATTTGAACACCATATATTTT.

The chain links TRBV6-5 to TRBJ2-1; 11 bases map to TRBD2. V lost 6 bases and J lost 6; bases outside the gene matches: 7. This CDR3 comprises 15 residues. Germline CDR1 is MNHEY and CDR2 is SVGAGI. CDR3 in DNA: TGTGCCAGCAGCCCGATTAGCGGGGGGGTCAATGAGCAGTTCTTC. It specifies CASSPISGGVNEQFF.

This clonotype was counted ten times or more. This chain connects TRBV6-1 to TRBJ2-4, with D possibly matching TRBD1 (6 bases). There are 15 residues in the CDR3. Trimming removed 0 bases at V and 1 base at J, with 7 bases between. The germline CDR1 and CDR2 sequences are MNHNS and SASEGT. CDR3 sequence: CASSEARGAKNIQYF. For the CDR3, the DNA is TGTGCCAGCAGTGAAGCAAGGGGGGCCAAAAACATTCAGTACTTC.

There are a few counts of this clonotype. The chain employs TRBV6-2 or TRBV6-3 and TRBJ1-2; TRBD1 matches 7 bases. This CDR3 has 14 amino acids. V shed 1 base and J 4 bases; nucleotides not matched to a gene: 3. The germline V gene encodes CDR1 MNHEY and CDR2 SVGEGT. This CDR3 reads CASSYLWTGYGYTF. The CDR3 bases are TGTGCCAGCAGTTACTTGTGGACAGGCTATGGCTACACCTTC.

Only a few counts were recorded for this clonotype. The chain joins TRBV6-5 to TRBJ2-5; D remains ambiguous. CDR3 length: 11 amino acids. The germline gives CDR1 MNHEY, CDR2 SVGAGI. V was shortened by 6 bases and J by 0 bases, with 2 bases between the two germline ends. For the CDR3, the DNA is TGTGCCAGCAGGCACCAAGAGACCCAGTACTTC. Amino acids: CASRHQETQYF.

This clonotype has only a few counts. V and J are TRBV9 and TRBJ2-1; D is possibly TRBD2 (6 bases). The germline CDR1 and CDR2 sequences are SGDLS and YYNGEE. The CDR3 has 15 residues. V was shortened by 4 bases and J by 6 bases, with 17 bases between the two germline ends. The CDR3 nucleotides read TGTGCCAGCAGCCCACGACTAGAAGTGGGCAATGAGCAGTTCTTC. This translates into CASSPRLEVGNEQFF.

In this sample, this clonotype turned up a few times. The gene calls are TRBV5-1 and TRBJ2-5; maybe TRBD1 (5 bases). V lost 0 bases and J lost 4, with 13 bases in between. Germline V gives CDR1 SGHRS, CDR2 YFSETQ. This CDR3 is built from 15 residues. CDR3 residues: CASSLVSGWGETQYF. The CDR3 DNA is TGCGCCAGCAGCTTGGTGTCAGGGTGGGGAGAGACCCAGTACTTC. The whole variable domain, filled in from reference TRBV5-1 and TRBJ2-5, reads KAGVTQTPRYLIKTRGQQVTLSCSPISGHRSVSWYQQTPGQGLQFLFEYFSETQRNKGNFPGRFSGRQFSNSRSEMNVSTLELGDSALYLCASSLVSGWGETQYFGPGTRLLVL.

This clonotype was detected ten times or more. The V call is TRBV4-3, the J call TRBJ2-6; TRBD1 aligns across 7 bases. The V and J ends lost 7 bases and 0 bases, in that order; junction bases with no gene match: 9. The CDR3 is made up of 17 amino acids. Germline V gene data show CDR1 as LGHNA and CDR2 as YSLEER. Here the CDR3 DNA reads TGCGCCAGCACGCCGGGACAGCAGACCTCTGGGGCCAACGTCCTGACTTTC. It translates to CASTPGQQTSGANVLTF.

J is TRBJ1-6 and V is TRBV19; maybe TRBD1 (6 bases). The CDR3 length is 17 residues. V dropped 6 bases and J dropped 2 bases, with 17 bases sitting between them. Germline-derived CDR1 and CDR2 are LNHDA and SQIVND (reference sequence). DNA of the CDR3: TGTGCCAGTAGGGGGTCTGGGGGGGGCCCCTATAATTCACCCCTCCACTTT. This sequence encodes CASRGSGGGPYNSPLHF.

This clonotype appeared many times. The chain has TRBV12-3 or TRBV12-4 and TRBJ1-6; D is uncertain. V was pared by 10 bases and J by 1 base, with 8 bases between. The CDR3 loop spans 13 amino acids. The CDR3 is CATSGSYNSPLHF. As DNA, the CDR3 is TGTGCCACCTCCGGTTCCTATAATTCACCCCTCCACTTT.

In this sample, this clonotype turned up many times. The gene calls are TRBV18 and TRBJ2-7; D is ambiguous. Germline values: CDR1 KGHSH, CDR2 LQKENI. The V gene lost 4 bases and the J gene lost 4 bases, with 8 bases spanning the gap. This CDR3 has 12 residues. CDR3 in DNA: TGTGCCAGCTCACTGCAGGAATACGAGCAGTACTTC. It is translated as CASSLQEYEQYF.

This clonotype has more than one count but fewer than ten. Here the CDR3 DNA reads TGTGCCAGCAGTTACTCGTTAGAAGGCTTCTCTGGGGCCAACGTCCTGACTTTC. The encoded protein is CASSYSLEGFSGANVLTF. The J gene is TRBJ2-6, the V gene TRBV6-5, with unresolved D. V was shortened by 0 bases and J by 0 bases, with 12 bases between the two germline ends. Germline assignment: CDR1 MNHEY and CDR2 SVGAGI. The CDR3 totals 18 residues.

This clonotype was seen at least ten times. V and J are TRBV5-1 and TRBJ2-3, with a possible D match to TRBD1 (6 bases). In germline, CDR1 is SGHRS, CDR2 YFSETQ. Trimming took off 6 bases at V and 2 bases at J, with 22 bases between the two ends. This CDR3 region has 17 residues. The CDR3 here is CASTLGISGHSTDTQYF. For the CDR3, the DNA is TGCGCCAGCACGCTTGGGATATCGGGACACTCCACAGATACGCAGTATTTT.

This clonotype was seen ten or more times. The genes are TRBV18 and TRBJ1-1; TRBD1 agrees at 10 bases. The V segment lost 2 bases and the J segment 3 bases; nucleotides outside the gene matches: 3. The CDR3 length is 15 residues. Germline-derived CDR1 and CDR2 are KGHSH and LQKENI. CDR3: CASSPRGTGDTEAFF. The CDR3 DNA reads TGTGCCAGCTCACCAAGGGGGACAGGGGACACTGAAGCTTTCTTT.

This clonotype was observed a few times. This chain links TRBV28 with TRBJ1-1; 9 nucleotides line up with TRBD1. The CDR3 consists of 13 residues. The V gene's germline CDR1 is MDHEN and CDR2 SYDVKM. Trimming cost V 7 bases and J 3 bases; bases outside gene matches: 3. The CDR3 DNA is TGTGCCAGCAAACAGGGGGCGCACACTGAAGCTTTCTTT. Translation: CASKQGAHTEAFF. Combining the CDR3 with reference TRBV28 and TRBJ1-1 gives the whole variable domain DVKVTQSSRYLVKRTGEKVFLECVQDMDHENMFWYRQDPGLGLRLIYFSYDVKMKEKGDIPEGYSVSREKKERFSLILESASTNQTSMYLCASKQGAHTEAFFGQGTRLTVV.

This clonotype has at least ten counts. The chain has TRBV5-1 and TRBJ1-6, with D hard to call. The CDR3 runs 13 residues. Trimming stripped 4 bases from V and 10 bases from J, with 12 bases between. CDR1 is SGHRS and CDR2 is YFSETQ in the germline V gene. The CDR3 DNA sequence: TGCGCCAGCAGCGAGGGAGACAACTCACCCCTCCACTTT. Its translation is CASSEGDNSPLHF. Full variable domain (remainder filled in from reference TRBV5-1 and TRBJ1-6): KAGVTQTPRYLIKTRGQQVTLSCSPISGHRSVSWYQQTPGQGLQFLFEYFSETQRNKGNFPGRFSGRQFSNSRSEMNVSTLELGDSALYLCASSEGDNSPLHFGNGTRLTVT.

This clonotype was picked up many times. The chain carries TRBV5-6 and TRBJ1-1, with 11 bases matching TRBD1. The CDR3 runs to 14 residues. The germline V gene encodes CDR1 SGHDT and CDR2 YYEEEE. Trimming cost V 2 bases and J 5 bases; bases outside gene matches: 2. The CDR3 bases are TGTGCCAGCAGCTTTGGGACAGGGGGGACTGAAGCTTTCTTT. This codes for CASSFGTGGTEAFF.

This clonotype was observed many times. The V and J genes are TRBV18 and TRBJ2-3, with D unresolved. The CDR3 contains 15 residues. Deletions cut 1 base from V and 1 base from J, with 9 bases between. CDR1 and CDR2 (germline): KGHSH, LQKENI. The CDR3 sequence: CASSPLAQGTDTQYF. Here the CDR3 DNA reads TGTGCCAGCTCACCACTAGCCCAGGGCACAGATACGCAGTATTTT.

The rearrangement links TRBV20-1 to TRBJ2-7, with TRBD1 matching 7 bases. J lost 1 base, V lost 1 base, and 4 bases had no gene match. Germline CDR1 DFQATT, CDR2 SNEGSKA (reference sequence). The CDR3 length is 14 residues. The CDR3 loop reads CSARVRGQSYEQYV. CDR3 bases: TGCAGTGCTAGAGTCCGGGGACAGTCCTACGAGCAGTACGTC.